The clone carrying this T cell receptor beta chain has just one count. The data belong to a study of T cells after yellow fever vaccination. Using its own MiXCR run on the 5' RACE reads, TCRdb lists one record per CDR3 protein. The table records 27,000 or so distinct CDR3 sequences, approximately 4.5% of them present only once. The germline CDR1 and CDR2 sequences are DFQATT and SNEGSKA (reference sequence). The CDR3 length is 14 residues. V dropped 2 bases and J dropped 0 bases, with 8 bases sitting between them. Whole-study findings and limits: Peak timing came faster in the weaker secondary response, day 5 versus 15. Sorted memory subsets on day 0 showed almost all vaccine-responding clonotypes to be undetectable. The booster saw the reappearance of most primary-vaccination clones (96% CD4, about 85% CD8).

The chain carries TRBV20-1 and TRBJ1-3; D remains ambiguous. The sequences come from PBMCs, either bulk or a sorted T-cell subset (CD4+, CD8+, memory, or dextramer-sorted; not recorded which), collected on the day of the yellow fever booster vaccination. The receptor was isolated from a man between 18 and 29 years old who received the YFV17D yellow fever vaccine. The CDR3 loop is CSARNGYSGNTIYF. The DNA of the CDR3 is TGCAGTGCTAGAAACGGCTACTCTGGAAACACCATATATTTT.